A selection of T cell receptor beta chains follows, all from one sample in a study of control samples from healthy donors and cancer patients. Profiled with immunoSEQ multiplex PCR; TCRdb holds only in-frame clones, not every one. The table has some 130,000 clones, roughly 86% seen once; the top ten hold roughly 7.8%. The specimen was PBMCs. These receptors were obtained from a man over 45 with head and neck cancer. Both conserved end residues are part of each CDR3. Each record gives: D gene, V gene, clone size, J gene, CDR3 DNA, CDR3 protein. A D gene is named only where the DNA matches it firmly. Clone size is stated in some rows and not others, as once, few, many or a class when expanded.

D gene: NA; V gene: TRBV6-5; clone size: once; J gene: TRBJ1-2; CDR3 DNA: TGTGCCAGCTCGAAAGAGGGAGGGAGCTATGGCTACACCTTC; CDR3 protein: CASSKEGGSYGYTF
D gene: NA; V gene: TRBV27; clone size: NA; J gene: TRBJ1-1; CDR3 DNA: TGTGCCAGCAGTTTCGGCAGGGAAGCTTTCTTT; CDR3 protein: CASSFGREAFF
D gene: TRBD2; V gene: TRBV6-5; clone size: NA; J gene: TRBJ2-1; CDR3 DNA: TGTGCCAGCTGTAGCGGGAGGCAGAACAATGAGCAGTTCTTC; CDR3 protein: CASCSGRQNNEQFF
D gene: TRBD2; V gene: TRBV13; clone size: NA; J gene: TRBJ2-7; CDR3 DNA: TGTGCCAGCGGCGGGACTAGCGGGGCCTACGAGCAGTACTTC; CDR3 protein: CASGGTSGAYEQYF
D gene: NA; V gene: TRBV7-9; clone size: NA; J gene: TRBJ2-1; CDR3 DNA: TGTGCCAGCAGCGGTTTCAGGGTAGGGAATGAGCAGTTCTTC; CDR3 protein: CASSGFRVGNEQFF
D gene: NA; V gene: TRBV29-1; clone size: NA; J gene: TRBJ2-5; CDR3 DNA: TGCAGCGTTCAAGACCTTTGGGGGGAGACCCAGTACTTC; CDR3 protein: CSVQDLWGETQYF
D gene: NA; V gene: TRBV6-5; clone size: once; J gene: TRBJ2-3; CDR3 DNA: TGTGCCAGCAGTTGGGGCTTAGGCAGAAGCACAGATACGCAGTATTTT; CDR3 protein: CASSWGLGRSTDTQYF
D gene: TRBD2; V gene: TRBV23-1; clone size: NA; J gene: TRBJ2-1; CDR3 DNA: TGCGCCAGCAGTCACACCGGGACTAGCGGGAGAGGGTTATACAATGAGCAGTTCTTC; CDR3 protein: CASSHTGTSGRGLYNEQFF
D gene: NA; V gene: TRBV11-2; clone size: NA; J gene: TRBJ1-5; CDR3 DNA: TGTGCCAGCAGCCCACAGAGTGATCAGCCCCAGCATTTT; CDR3 protein: CASSPQSDQPQHF
D gene: NA; V gene: TRBV2; clone size: NA; J gene: TRBJ1-6; CDR3 DNA: TGTGCCAGCAGTATCAAATATAGCTCCTATAATTCACCCCTCCACTTT; CDR3 protein: CASSIKYSSYNSPLHF
D gene: NA; V gene: TRBV11-2; clone size: NA; J gene: TRBJ1-3; CDR3 DNA: TGTGCCAGCAGCTACCCCGCCGGGAACACCATATATTTT; CDR3 protein: CASSYPAGNTIYF
D gene: NA; V gene: TRBV28; clone size: once; J gene: TRBJ2-1; CDR3 DNA: TGTGCCAGCAGCGTAACTGTAGGGGCGAATGAGCAGTTCTTC; CDR3 protein: CASSVTVGANEQFF
D gene: NA; V gene: TRBV29-1; clone size: NA; J gene: TRBJ2-1; CDR3 DNA: TGCAGCGTTCGCCTAGTGGGTCTTGGGGATGAGCAGTTCTTC; CDR3 protein: CSVRLVGLGDEQFF
D gene: NA; V gene: TRBV3-1/TRBV3-2; clone size: NA; J gene: TRBJ2-5; CDR3 DNA: TGTGCCAGCAGCCAAGATAGAACTCTGGCGACCCAGTACTTC; CDR3 protein: CASSQDRTLATQYF
D gene: TRBD1; V gene: TRBV6-5; clone size: NA; J gene: TRBJ1-5; CDR3 DNA: TGTGCCAGCAGTCCTGACAGGGGCAGACAGCCCCAGCATTTT; CDR3 protein: CASSPDRGRQPQHF
D gene: TRBD1; V gene: TRBV19; clone size: NA; J gene: TRBJ1-1; CDR3 DNA: TGTGCCAGTAGTACCCAACGACAGGGAGGTGAAGCTTTCTTT; CDR3 protein: CASSTQRQGGEAFF
D gene: TRBD1; V gene: TRBV28; clone size: NA; J gene: TRBJ2-2; CDR3 DNA: TGTGCCACCGGGACAGGGAGAACGGCCGGGGAGCTGTTTTTT; CDR3 protein: CATGTGRTAGELFF
D gene: NA; V gene: TRBV28; clone size: NA; J gene: TRBJ1-5; CDR3 DNA: TGTGCCAGCGCAAGCGGGGGAACAGCGGTATCTTATCAGCCCCAGCATTTT; CDR3 protein: CASASGGTAVSYQPQHF
D gene: NA; V gene: TRBV7-7; clone size: NA; J gene: TRBJ2-5; CDR3 DNA: TGTGCTAGCAGCTTAGGCTCCGGTGGTGCCGAGACCCAGTACTTC; CDR3 protein: CASSLGSGGAETQYF
D gene: TRBD2; V gene: TRBV7-6; clone size: NA; J gene: TRBJ2-2; CDR3 DNA: TGTGCCAGCAGCTTAGCTGGGGGACTAGTCGGGGAGCTGTTTTTT; CDR3 protein: CASSLAGGLVGELFF
D gene: NA; V gene: TRBV28; clone size: NA; J gene: TRBJ2-3; CDR3 DNA: TGTGCCAGCGGAGGGAACACAGATACGCAGTATTTT; CDR3 protein: CASGGNTDTQYF
D gene: NA; V gene: TRBV7-9; clone size: NA; J gene: TRBJ1-5; CDR3 DNA: TGTGCCAGCAGCCCATCGACGGGGGGCCTTTATCAGCCCCAGCATTTT; CDR3 protein: CASSPSTGGLYQPQHF
D gene: TRBD2; V gene: TRBV20-1; clone size: NA; J gene: TRBJ2-1; CDR3 DNA: TGCAGTGCTAGTCTAGCGGGAGAGGCCTACAATGAGCAGTTCTTC; CDR3 protein: CSASLAGEAYNEQFF
D gene: NA; V gene: TRBV20-1; clone size: NA; J gene: TRBJ2-5; CDR3 DNA: TGCAGTGCTAGCGTACAAGAGACCCAGTACTTC; CDR3 protein: CSASVQETQYF
D gene: NA; V gene: TRBV18; clone size: NA; J gene: TRBJ1-6; CDR3 DNA: TGTGCCAGCTCACCGAGGGGCGAAAATAATTCACCCCTCCACTTT; CDR3 protein: CASSPRGENNSPLHF
D gene: NA; V gene: TRBV5-1; clone size: NA; J gene: TRBJ2-7; CDR3 DNA: TGCGCCAGCAAAATCCCACCTTCCCGCGAGCAGTACTTC; CDR3 protein: CASKIPPSREQYF
D gene: NA; V gene: TRBV4-1; clone size: NA; J gene: TRBJ1-1; CDR3 DNA: TGCGCCAGCGGCGGAAGAATGGGGGGGAGCACTGAAGCTTTCTTT; CDR3 protein: CASGGRMGGSTEAFF
D gene: NA; V gene: TRBV11-2; clone size: few; J gene: TRBJ1-1; CDR3 DNA: TGTGCCAGCAGCCCCCAGGCAGGGGCGAAGAATGCTTTCTTT; CDR3 protein: CASSPQAGAKNAFF
D gene: TRBD1; V gene: TRBV2; clone size: NA; J gene: TRBJ1-5; CDR3 DNA: TGTGCCAGCACCCCCGGGACAGGTAATCAGCCCCAGCATTTT; CDR3 protein: CASTPGTGNQPQHF
D gene: NA; V gene: TRBV10-2; clone size: NA; J gene: TRBJ2-6; CDR3 DNA: TGCGCCAGCAGTGAGAGTCGGGGACGGAGCTCTGGGGCCAACGTCCTGACTTTC; CDR3 protein: CASSESRGRSSGANVLTF
D gene: TRBD2; V gene: TRBV7-9; clone size: NA; J gene: TRBJ2-1; CDR3 DNA: TGTGCCAGCAGCCGAACAAAAGGGACTAGCGGGAGATCCTACAATGAGCAGTTCTTC; CDR3 protein: CASSRTKGTSGRSYNEQFF
D gene: NA; V gene: TRBV9; clone size: NA; J gene: TRBJ2-5; CDR3 DNA: TGTGCCAGCAGCGGTCACCCCTCCGCCCAAGAGACCCAGTACTTC; CDR3 protein: CASSGHPSAQETQYF
D gene: TRBD1; V gene: TRBV5-1; clone size: NA; J gene: TRBJ1-1; CDR3 DNA: TGCGCCAGCAGCTTAACGACAGGGGCTTGGTACACTGAAGCTTTCTTT; CDR3 protein: CASSLTTGAWYTEAFF
D gene: TRBD1; V gene: TRBV13; clone size: NA; J gene: TRBJ2-1; CDR3 DNA: TGTGCCAGCAGCTTAGGGGACAGGGATGGTGAGCAGTTCTTC; CDR3 protein: CASSLGDRDGEQFF
D gene: NA; V gene: TRBV11-2; clone size: NA; J gene: TRBJ2-1; CDR3 DNA: TGTGCCAGCAGCTTAGCAGAGAACAATGAGCAGTTCTTC; CDR3 protein: CASSLAENNEQFF
D gene: TRBD1; V gene: TRBV5-5; clone size: NA; J gene: TRBJ1-1; CDR3 DNA: TGTGCCAGCAGCTTGTCAGGGGGAGGGAACACTGAAGCTTTCTTT; CDR3 protein: CASSLSGGGNTEAFF
D gene: NA; V gene: TRBV6-2/TRBV6-3; clone size: NA; J gene: TRBJ2-7; CDR3 DNA: TGTGCCAGCAGTTACCCCCGAGACAGGAATTCCTACGAGCAGTACTTC; CDR3 protein: CASSYPRDRNSYEQYF
D gene: TRBD1; V gene: TRBV5-1; clone size: NA; J gene: TRBJ2-7; CDR3 DNA: TGCGCCAGCAGCTTATCGGGACAGGGGTACGAGCAGTACTTC; CDR3 protein: CASSLSGQGYEQYF
D gene: TRBD2; V gene: TRBV9; clone size: NA; J gene: TRBJ2-3; CDR3 DNA: TGTGCCAGCAGTGCCTACTTAGCGGGAGGGCCAACAGATACGCAGTATTTT; CDR3 protein: CASSAYLAGGPTDTQYF
D gene: NA; V gene: TRBV2; clone size: NA; J gene: TRBJ2-2; CDR3 DNA: TGTGCCAGCAGTGAGGGGGGTGGGGTCGCCGTCGTAACCGGGGAGCTGTTTTTT; CDR3 protein: CASSEGGGVAVVTGELFF
D gene: TRBD2; V gene: TRBV10-1; clone size: NA; J gene: TRBJ2-7; CDR3 DNA: TGCGCCAGCAGTGAGTCGGCTAGCGGATCCTACGAGCAGTACTTC; CDR3 protein: CASSESASGSYEQYF
D gene: TRBD2; V gene: TRBV11-1; clone size: NA; J gene: TRBJ2-5; CDR3 DNA: TGTGCCAGCAGCGGGAGCGGGAGCCAAGAGACCCAGTACTTC; CDR3 protein: CASSGSGSQETQYF
D gene: NA; V gene: TRBV5-4; clone size: once; J gene: TRBJ2-7; CDR3 DNA: TGTGCCAGCAGCTTGGAACACGAGCAGTACTTC; CDR3 protein: CASSLEHEQYF
D gene: NA; V gene: TRBV10-3; clone size: few; J gene: TRBJ1-1; CDR3 DNA: TGTGCCATCAGGGACACGGGAATAGAAGCTTTCTTT; CDR3 protein: CAIRDTGIEAFF
D gene: NA; V gene: TRBV5-1; clone size: NA; J gene: TRBJ2-2; CDR3 DNA: TGCGCCAGCAGTCCTGTCAGGGGGAACACCGGGGAGCTGTTTTTT; CDR3 protein: CASSPVRGNTGELFF
D gene: TRBD1; V gene: TRBV11-2; clone size: NA; J gene: TRBJ1-2; CDR3 DNA: TGTGCCAGCAGCGCAGCCCAGGGGGGACTTAACTATGGCTACACCTTC; CDR3 protein: CASSAAQGGLNYGYTF
D gene: TRBD1; V gene: TRBV28; clone size: NA; J gene: TRBJ2-5; CDR3 DNA: TGTGCCAGCACATCGGGACAGGGTAAAGAGACCCAGTACTTC; CDR3 protein: CASTSGQGKETQYF
D gene: NA; V gene: TRBV6-5; clone size: NA; J gene: TRBJ2-7; CDR3 DNA: TGTGCCAGCAGTAGCCGGGCCCCGATTTCTTACGAGCAGTACTTC; CDR3 protein: CASSSRAPISYEQYF
D gene: TRBD1; V gene: TRBV30; clone size: NA; J gene: TRBJ1-1; CDR3 DNA: TGTGCCTGGAGTCCCGGGACAGGGAAGAACACTGAAGCTTTCTTT; CDR3 protein: CAWSPGTGKNTEAFF
D gene: TRBD2; V gene: TRBV24-1; clone size: NA; J gene: TRBJ2-1; CDR3 DNA: TGTGCCACCAGTGATTTGATGGGGGAGGGCGAGCAGTTCTTC; CDR3 protein: CATSDLMGEGEQFF
D gene: TRBD2; V gene: TRBV7-9; clone size: NA; J gene: TRBJ2-3; CDR3 DNA: TGTGCCAGCAGCTCATACCTAGCGGGGTCCACAGATACGCAGTATTTT; CDR3 protein: CASSSYLAGSTDTQYF
D gene: TRBD2; V gene: TRBV5-1; clone size: few; J gene: TRBJ2-2; CDR3 DNA: TGCGCCAGCAGCTTGGCCACTAGCGGCAACACCGGGGAGCTGTTTTTT; CDR3 protein: CASSLATSGNTGELFF
D gene: NA; V gene: TRBV30; clone size: NA; J gene: TRBJ1-5; CDR3 DNA: TGTGCCTGGAGTCCAGGTTGGAGGGGCAATCAGCCCCAGCATTTT; CDR3 protein: CAWSPGWRGNQPQHF
D gene: NA; V gene: TRBV19; clone size: NA; J gene: TRBJ1-5; CDR3 DNA: TGTGCCAGTAGTATGGGAGGGGGTGGCAATCAGCCCCAGCATTTT; CDR3 protein: CASSMGGGGNQPQHF
D gene: NA; V gene: TRBV6-5; clone size: NA; J gene: TRBJ1-5; CDR3 DNA: TGTGCCAGCAGTTACTCACAGGAAAGCAATCAGCCCCAGCATTTT; CDR3 protein: CASSYSQESNQPQHF
D gene: TRBD1; V gene: TRBV10-3; clone size: once; J gene: TRBJ2-3; CDR3 DNA: TGTGCCAGCGCGGGACAGGGAATTTCGAGCACAGATACGCAGTATTTT; CDR3 protein: CASAGQGISSTDTQYF
D gene: NA; V gene: TRBV10-3; clone size: many; J gene: TRBJ1-4; CDR3 DNA: TGTGCCATCAGAGGGGAAGATGAAAAACTGTTTTTT; CDR3 protein: CAIRGEDEKLFF
D gene: TRBD1; V gene: TRBV3-1/TRBV3-2; clone size: NA; J gene: TRBJ1-4; CDR3 DNA: TGTGCCAGCCGAGCACTATCGACAGGGATGGAAAAACTGTTTTTT; CDR3 protein: CASRALSTGMEKLFF
D gene: NA; V gene: TRBV30; clone size: NA; J gene: TRBJ2-5; CDR3 DNA: TGTGCCTGGAGTGGGGGCGGGGGCGGGGAGACCCAGTACTTC; CDR3 protein: CAWSGGGGGETQYF